Many counts were recorded for the clone carrying this T cell receptor beta chain. Its antigen remains unknown. This sample was included in a study of identical twins. Findings and caveats of the study: Beta out-of-frame twin sharing showed a weaker excess.

A universal primer site was created by template switching, with the cDNA bearing unique molecular identifiers. TCRdb re-called the 5' RACE reads with MiXCR, one entry per CDR3 protein. The table shows approximately 490,000 distinct CDR3 sequences, with approximately 20% occurring only once. The same sample was also used in a study of yellow fever vaccine responses in identical twins.

The TCR sequence derives from a woman aged 18 to 35 in good health. Material: CD4+ T cells sorted from blood.

CDR3 sequence (DNA): TGTGCCAGCAGCCAAAGGGAGGGGACAGATACGCAGTATTTT. It codes for CASSQREGTDTQYF. This chain uses TRBV4-2 with TRBJ2-3, with 7 nucleotides matching TRBD2. The CDR3 has 14 residues. CDR1 and CDR2 (germline): LGHNA, YNFKEQ. V lost 2 bases to trimming and J lost 3 bases; unmatched junction nucleotides: 2.